Listed below are T cell receptor beta chains from one sample, sequenced in a study of T cells in localized non-small cell lung cancer. Measured with immunoSEQ multiplex PCR; TCRdb has only the in-frame clones, and not every one. The sample holds about 30,000 clones, roughly nine tenths seen once. Sample: PBMCs, taken before any cancer treatment. The receptors originated from a man aged 35 to 70 with stage II lung adenocarcinoma. Each CDR3 is given with its conserved first and last residue. D genes are given only for firm matches. Not all rows give a size; the values are once, few, many and, for expanded clones, a class.

v_call,d_call,j_call,clone_size,cdr3_aa,cdr3_nt
TRBV23-1,TRBD2,TRBJ2-3,-,CASIFIAGVIDTQYF,TGCGCCAGCATTTTTATAGCGGGAGTCATCGATACGCAGTATTTT
TRBV9,-,TRBJ2-2,-,CASSGGVRGELFF,TGTGCCAGCAGCGGAGGGGTTAGGGGGGAGCTGTTTTTT
TRBV7-2,TRBD2,TRBJ2-3,-,CAETSGRRADTQYF,TGTGCAGAGACTAGCGGGAGACGTGCAGATACGCAGTATTTT
TRBV5-8,-,TRBJ2-3,-,CASSSIVRDTSTDTQYF,TGTGCCAGCAGCTCGATCGTCCGGGACACAAGCACAGATACGCAGTATTTT
TRBV9,TRBD2,TRBJ2-2,few,CASSESEHASGKRNTGELFF,TGTGCCAGCAGCGAAAGCGAGCACGCTAGCGGGAAAAGGAACACCGGGGAGCTGTTTTTT
TRBV11-1,-,TRBJ1-1,-,CASSTAGRANTEAFF,TGTGCCAGCAGCACAGCAGGGAGGGCGAACACTGAAGCTTTCTTT
TRBV19,-,TRBJ1-4,-,CASSGRTGLGEKLFF,TGTGCCAGTAGTGGACGGACGGGGTTGGGCGAAAAACTGTTTTTT
TRBV7-3,TRBD2,TRBJ2-7,-,CASSPPGLAGVYEQYF,TGTGCCAGCAGCCCCCCGGGACTAGCGGGAGTTTACGAGCAGTACTTC
TRBV6-6,TRBD2,TRBJ2-3,-,CASSLRAGGTDTQYF,TGTGCCAGCAGTTTACGGGCGGGGGGCACAGATACGCAGTATTTT
TRBV5-8,-,TRBJ2-3,-,CASSSQAAGQQYF,TGTGCCAGCAGCTCCCAGGCGGCAGGGCAGCAGTATTTT
TRBV19,-,TRBJ1-1,-,CASSSLRTGDPLGPEAFF,TGTGCCAGTAGTAGCCTCAGAACAGGTGATCCCTTGGGCCCTGAAGCTTTCTTT
TRBV9,TRBD2,TRBJ2-1,-,CASSGVKREFNEQFF,TGTGCCAGCAGCGGGGTGAAGCGGGAGTTCAATGAGCAGTTCTTC
TRBV5-1,TRBD1,TRBJ2-7,-,CASSIGQGDEQYF,TGCGCCAGCAGCATAGGACAGGGCGACGAGCAGTACTTC
TRBV6-6,TRBD2,TRBJ2-1,-,CASRRTSLVGEQFF,TGTGCCAGCCGCCGGACTAGCCTGGTGGGTGAGCAGTTCTTC
TRBV15,-,TRBJ1-1,once,CATSRDGTGTEAFF,TGTGCCACCAGCAGAGATGGGACGGGGACTGAAGCTTTCTTT
TRBV7-9,-,TRBJ1-2,-,CASSLGDYGYTF,TGTGCCAGCAGCTTAGGCGACTATGGCTACACCTTC
TRBV28,-,TRBJ1-4,-,CASSQGSANEKLFF,TGTGCCAGCAGTCAGGGGTCGGCTAATGAAAAACTGTTTTTT
TRBV28,-,TRBJ2-3,-,CASSINGPLNTQYF,TGTGCCAGCAGTATAAACGGACCCCTGAATACGCAGTATTTT
TRBV2,TRBD1,TRBJ2-5,-,CASSMPGQGGETQYF,TGTGCCAGCAGTATGCCGGGACAGGGGGGAGAGACCCAGTACTTC
TRBV11-3,-,TRBJ2-2,once,CASSPRGPQSGELFF,TGTGCCAGCAGCCCCCGAGGGCCTCAGAGCGGGGAGCTGTTTTTT
TRBV9,TRBD1,TRBJ2-2,-,CASSFGQGTGELFF,TGTGCCAGCAGCTTCGGACAGGGAACCGGGGAGCTGTTTTTT
TRBV5-6,-,TRBJ1-6,few,CASSQIDRSDSPLHF,TGTGCCAGCAGTCAAATCGACAGGAGTGATTCACCCCTCCACTTT
TRBV10-3,TRBD1,TRBJ2-2,-,CAISLQGASGELFF,TGTGCCATCAGTCTACAGGGGGCGTCCGGGGAGCTGTTTTTT
TRBV6-1,TRBD1,TRBJ1-5,once,CASSGRQGGNQPQHF,TGTGCCAGCAGTGGACGACAGGGTGGCAATCAGCCCCAGCATTTT
TRBV29-1,TRBD2,TRBJ2-3,-,CSVGTSGRPGADTQYF,TGCAGCGTGGGGACTAGCGGGAGGCCGGGAGCAGATACGCAGTATTTT
TRBV6-5,-,TRBJ1-1,once,CASSQGGRNTEAFF,TGTGCCAGCAGTCAGGGAGGAAGGAACACTGAAGCTTTCTTT